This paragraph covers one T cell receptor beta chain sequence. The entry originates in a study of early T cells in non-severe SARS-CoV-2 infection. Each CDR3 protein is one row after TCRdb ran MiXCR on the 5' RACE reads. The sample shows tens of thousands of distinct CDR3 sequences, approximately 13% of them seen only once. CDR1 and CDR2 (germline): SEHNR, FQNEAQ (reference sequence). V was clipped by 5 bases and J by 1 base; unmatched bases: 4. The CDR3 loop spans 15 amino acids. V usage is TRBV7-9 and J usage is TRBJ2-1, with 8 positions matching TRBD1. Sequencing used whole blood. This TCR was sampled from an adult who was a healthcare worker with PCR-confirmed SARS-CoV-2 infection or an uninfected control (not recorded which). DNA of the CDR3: TGTGCCAGCAGCCCGACAGGGGATTCCTACAATGAGCAGTTCTTC. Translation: CASSPTGDSYNEQFF.